One and the same sample provided the 9 T cell receptor beta chains below, sequenced in a study of T cells in Graves' hyperthyroidism and ophthalmopathy. Amplified TCR beta CDR3 regions came from RNA transcripts. TCR CDR3 underwent first-round RT-PCR with the HTBI primer set. Each CDR3 protein is one row after TCRdb ran MiXCR on the multiplex PCR reads. The profile shows approximately 700,000 distinct CDR3 sequences, 15% to 20% of them singletons. Sequenced: blood. These receptors all stem from a man between 18 and 35 years old with Graves' hyperthyroidism.

This clonotype has just one count. One end of the junction is discordant with germline, which a read error may explain. The chain carries TRBV5-4 and TRBJ1-6; D may be TRBD1 (6 bases). The germline V gene encodes CDR1 SGHNT and CDR2 YYREEE (reference sequence). The CDR3 is 12 residues long. The CDR3 sequence: CASSQGGGPPHF. The DNA for the CDR3 is TGTGCCAGCAGCCAAGGGGGGGGACCCCCCCACTTT.

This clonotype was seen a single time. The CDR3 sequence is CATSDSPPETQYF. CDR3 nucleotide sequence: TGTGCCACCAGCGACTCCCCCCCAGAGACCCAGTACTTC. The gene calls are TRBV24-1 and TRBJ2-5; D unclear. The CDR3 extends over 13 amino acids. Trimming shortened V by 7 bases and J by 4 bases, and 12 bases separated the two germline ends. Germline CDR1 KGHDR, CDR2 SFDVKD.

This clonotype was counted ten times or more. J is TRBJ2-3 and V is TRBV12-3 or TRBV12-4, with D hard to call. The CDR3 has 14 residues. V was cut by 2 bases and J by 2 bases, with 8 bases left in between. CDR3 nucleotide sequence: TGTGCCAGCAGTTTATTTGGGGTCACAGATACGCAGTATTTT. As protein: CASSLFGVTDTQYF.

This clonotype was seen many times. The CDR3 region has the DNA TGCAGTGCTAGAGATATGGTCGGGGGTTTTGCTGGAGAGCAGTACTTC. It specifies CSARDMVGGFAGEQYF. The genes are TRBV20-1 and TRBJ2-7, with D possibly TRBD2 on 6 matching bases. CDR1 DFQATT and CDR2 SNEGSKA come from the germline V gene (reference sequence). V was pared by 0 bases and J by 7 bases, with 22 bases between. The CDR3 has 16 amino acids.

V is TRBV12-3 or TRBV12-4 and J is TRBJ2-3; D perhaps matches TRBD2 (7 bases). The ends were cut back, 2 bases at V and 11 bases at J, with 17 bases in the middle. This CDR3 is 14 amino acids long. The CDR3 nucleotides read TGTGCCAGCAGTTTAAGGAGGGGGGGAGTTGAGCAGTATTTT. Translated, it gives CASSLRRGGVEQYF.

J is TRBJ1-1 and V is TRBV29-1; 12 bases match TRBD1. The junction had 8 bases not matched to a gene; V was cut back by 7 bases and J by 5 bases. CDR3 length: 14 residues. CDR1 is SQVTM and CDR2 is ANQGSEA in the germline V gene. The CDR3 is CSGGTGGSGTEAFF. For the CDR3, the DNA is TGCAGCGGGGGGACAGGGGGCTCGGGGACTGAAGCTTTCTTT. Based on the CDR3 plus reference TRBV29-1 and TRBJ1-1, the full variable domain is SAVISQKPSRDICQRGTSLTIQCQVDSQVTMMFWYRQQPGQSLTLIATANQGSEATYESGFVIDKFPISRPNLTFSTLTVSNMSPEDSSIYLCSGGTGGSGTEAFFGQGTRLTVV.

V and J are TRBV9 and TRBJ1-5; TRBD1 is a possible D gene (5 bases). The CDR3 spans 15 residues. Germline loops: CDR1 SGDLS, CDR2 YYNGEE. Between the trimmed V and J ends, which lost 0 bases and 0 bases, there was a span of 7 bases. The CDR3 nucleotides read TGTGCCAGCAGCGTAGAGGGGCGTAGCAATCAGCCCCAGCATTTT. Translating it yields CASSVEGRSNQPQHF.

This clonotype has only a few counts. This chain uses TRBV10-3 with TRBJ2-3, with 8 positions matching TRBD1. The germline CDR1 and CDR2 sequences are ENHRY and SYGVKD. The CDR3 runs to 14 residues. V lost 4 bases to trimming and J lost 6 bases; unmatched junction nucleotides: 6. Here the CDR3 DNA reads TGTGCCATCAGTGCGCCAGGGGGCAGGGATACGCAGTATTTT. Translated: CAISAPGGRDTQYF.

This clonotype was counted ten times or more. The chain has TRBV12-3 or TRBV12-4 and TRBJ2-7; D perhaps matches TRBD1 (6 bases). The V end lost 6 bases, the J end lost 3 bases, and 15 bases lay between the germline ends. The CDR3 covers 14 residues. This chain's CDR3 is CASRSTGSGYEQYF. The DNA for the CDR3 is TGTGCCAGCAGGTCAACAGGGTCAGGCTACGAGCAGTACTTC.